One TCR beta chain is described in this entry. This record comes from a study of T cell changes during pregnancy in multiple sclerosis. Using immunoSEQ multiplex PCR, the repertoire was profiled, and TCRdb retains in-frame clones only, with some absent. The sample records some 51,000 clones, approximately 94% being singletons. Sample: CD4+ T cells from peripheral blood mononuclear cells, taken in the second trimester of pregnancy. The TCR originated in a female donor with multiple sclerosis, enrolled in a pregnancy study.

The CDR3 is CSTTPGGLYGYTF. The CDR3 DNA is TGCAGCACCACCCCCGGGGGGCTCTATGGCTACACCTTC. The gene calls are TRBV29-1 and TRBJ1-2, with a weak D call TRBD1 (6 bases). The CDR3 totals 13 residues. The V end was cut by 8 bases, the J end by 4 bases, with 17 bases between. The germline CDR1 and CDR2 sequences are SQVTM and ANQGSEA.